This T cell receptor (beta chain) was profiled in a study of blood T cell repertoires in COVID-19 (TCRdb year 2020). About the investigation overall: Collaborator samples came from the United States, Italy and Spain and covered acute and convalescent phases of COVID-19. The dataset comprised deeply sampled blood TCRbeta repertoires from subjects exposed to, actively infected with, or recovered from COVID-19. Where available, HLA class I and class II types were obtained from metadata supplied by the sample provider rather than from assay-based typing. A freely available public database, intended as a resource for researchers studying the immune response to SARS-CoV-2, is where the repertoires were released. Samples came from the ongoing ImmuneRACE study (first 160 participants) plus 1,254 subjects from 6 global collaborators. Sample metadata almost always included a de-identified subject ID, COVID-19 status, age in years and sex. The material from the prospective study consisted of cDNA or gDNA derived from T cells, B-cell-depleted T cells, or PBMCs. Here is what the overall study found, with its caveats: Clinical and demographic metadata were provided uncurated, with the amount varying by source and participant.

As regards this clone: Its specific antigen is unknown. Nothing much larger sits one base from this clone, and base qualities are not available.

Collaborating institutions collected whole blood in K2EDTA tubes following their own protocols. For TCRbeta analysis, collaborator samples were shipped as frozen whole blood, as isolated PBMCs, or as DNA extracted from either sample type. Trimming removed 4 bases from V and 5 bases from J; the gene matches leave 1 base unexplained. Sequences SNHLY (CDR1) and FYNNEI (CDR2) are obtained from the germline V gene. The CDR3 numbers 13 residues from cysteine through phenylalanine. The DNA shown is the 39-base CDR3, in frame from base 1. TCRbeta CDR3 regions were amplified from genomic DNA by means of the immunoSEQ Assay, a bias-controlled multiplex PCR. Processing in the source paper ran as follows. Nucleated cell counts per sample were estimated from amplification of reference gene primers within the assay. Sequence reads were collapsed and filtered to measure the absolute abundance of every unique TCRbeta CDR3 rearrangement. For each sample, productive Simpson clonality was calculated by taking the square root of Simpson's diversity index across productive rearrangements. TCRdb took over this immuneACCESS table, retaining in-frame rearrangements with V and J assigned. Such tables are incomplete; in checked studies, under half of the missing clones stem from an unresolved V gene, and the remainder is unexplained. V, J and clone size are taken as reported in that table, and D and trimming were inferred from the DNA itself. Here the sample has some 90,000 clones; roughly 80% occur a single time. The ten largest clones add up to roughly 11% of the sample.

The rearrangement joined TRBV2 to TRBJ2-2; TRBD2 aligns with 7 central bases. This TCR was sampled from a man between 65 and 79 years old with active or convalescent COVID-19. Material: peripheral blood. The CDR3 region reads CASSARGTGELFF. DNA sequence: TGTGCCAGCAGTGCGCGGGGGACCGGGGAGCTGTTTTTT. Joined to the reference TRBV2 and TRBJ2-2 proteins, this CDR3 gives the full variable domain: EPEVTQTPSHQVTQMGQEVILRCVPISNHLYFYWYRQILGQKVEFLVSFYNNEISEKSEIFDDQFSVERPDGSNFTLKIRSTKLEDSAMYFCASSARGTGELFFGEGSRLTVL.